Below, 30 T cell receptor beta chains from the same sample are listed, as sequenced in a study of blood T cell repertoires in COVID-19. This table comes from immunoSEQ multiplex PCR, and its TCRdb copy is limited to in-frame clones, with some not included. The sample shows about 260,000 clones, approximately 88% of them seen only once. The sequencing sample was made of peripheral blood. Source of these receptors: a woman in her sixties or seventies with COVID-19, enrolled during active disease.

CDR3 sequence: CASSQGGNYGYTF. The CDR3 region has the DNA TGTGCCAGCAGCCAAGGAGGAAACTATGGCTACACCTTC. This chain joins TRBV3-1 (or the pseudogene TRBV3-2) and TRBJ1-2, with D unclear. CDR1 LGHDT and CDR2 YNNKEL come from the germline V gene (reference sequence). The CDR3 runs to 13 residues. The V gene lost 1 base and the J gene lost 2 bases, with 5 bases spanning the gap.

This sequence joins TRBV28 and TRBJ1-4, with 8 positions matching TRBD1. The CDR3 consists of 15 residues. Per the germline V gene, CDR1 is MDHEN and CDR2 is SYDVKM. Unmatched junction bases numbered 12, after V lost 7 bases and J lost 8 bases. DNA of the CDR3: TGTGCCAGCACCACGTCACGGGGACAGGACGAAAAACTGTTTTTT. Translation gives CASTTSRGQDEKLFF.

At least ten counts were recorded for this clone. The chain uses TRBV28 and TRBJ2-5; possibly TRBD2 for D (5 bases). The V gene lost 3 bases and the J gene lost 7 bases, with 9 bases spanning the gap. Per the germline V gene, CDR1 is MDHEN and CDR2 is SYDVKM. The CDR3 spans 12 residues. The CDR3 DNA reads as TGTGCCAGCAGTTTTGAGGGTTTGACCCAGTACTTC. This gives the protein CASSFEGLTQYF. The full variable domain, in which reference TRBV28 and TRBJ2-5 provide the parts outside the CDR3, is DVKVTQSSRYLVKRTGEKVFLECVQDMDHENMFWYRQDPGLGLRLIYFSYDVKMKEKGDIPEGYSVSREKKERFSLILESASTNQTSMYLCASSFEGLTQYFGPGTRLLVL.

The chain combines TRBV11-2 with TRBJ2-3; D gene unclear. Trimming shortened V by 0 bases and J by 5 bases, and 6 bases separated the two germline ends. The CDR3 consists of 13 residues. Germline V gene sequence: CDR1 SGHAT, CDR2 FQNNGV. The CDR3 loop is CASSLDSKDTQYF. The CDR3 DNA reads as TGTGCCAGCAGCTTAGATTCTAAAGATACGCAGTATTTT. Looking up the rest from reference TRBV11-2 and TRBJ2-3 gives the full variable domain: EAGVAQSPRYKIIEKRQSVAFWCNPISGHATLYWYQQILGQGPKLLIQFQNNGVVDDSQLPKDRFSAERLKGVDSTLKIQPAKLEDSAVYLCASSLDSKDTQYFGPGTRLTVL.

V is TRBV5-1 and J is TRBJ1-2; D is perhaps TRBD1 (6 bases). Germline CDR1 is SGHRS and CDR2 is YFSETQ. The V end lost 5 bases, the J end lost 0 bases, and 14 bases lay between the germline ends. The CDR3 sequence is 15 residues long. The CDR3 loop reads CASSPGTNANYGYTF. Written as DNA, the CDR3 is TGCGCCAGCAGTCCCGGGACAAATGCTAACTATGGCTACACCTTC.

The chain recombines TRBV7-2 with TRBJ2-3, with TRBD2 identical over 11 bases. Germline V gene data show CDR1 as SGHTA and CDR2 as FQGNSA. V trimming: 5 bases; J trimming: 0 bases; junction bases outside the gene matches: 7. This CDR3 is 17 amino acids long. CDR3 in amino acids: CASSLTRLAGSTDTQYF. The CDR3 nucleotides are TGTGCCAGCAGCCTAACCCGACTAGCGGGGAGCACAGATACGCAGTATTTT. The full variable domain, with the rest looked up from reference TRBV7-2 and TRBJ2-3, is GAGVSQSPSNKVTEKGKDVELRCDPISGHTALYWYRQSLGQGLEFLIYFQGNSAPDKSGLPSDRFSAERTGGSVSTLTIQRTQQEDSAVYLCASSLTRLAGSTDTQYFGPGTRLTVL.

In this sample, this clone turned up once. V is TRBV5-4 and J is TRBJ1-1; TRBD1 is a possible D gene (5 bases). V was clipped by 0 bases and J by 6 bases, with 9 bases between them. Germline CDR1 reads SGHNT; CDR2 reads YYREEE (reference sequence). This CDR3 spans 13 amino acids. This CDR3 is CASSLARGSEAFF. As DNA, the CDR3 is TGTGCCAGCAGCTTGGCTAGGGGTTCTGAAGCTTTCTTT.

The chain joins TRBV2 to TRBJ1-1, with D unresolved. V lost 0 bases and J lost 1, with 6 bases in between. The CDR3 consists of 14 residues. Per the germline V gene, CDR1 is SNHLY and CDR2 is FYNNEI. This CDR3 is CASSEALGNTEAFF. For the CDR3, the DNA is TGTGCCAGCAGTGAAGCGCTAGGGAACACTGAAGCTTTCTTT. The entire variable domain, with the rest obtained from reference TRBV2 and TRBJ1-1, is as follows: EPEVTQTPSHQVTQMGQEVILRCVPISNHLYFYWYRQILGQKVEFLVSFYNNEISEKSEIFDDQFSVERPDGSNFTLKIRSTKLEDSAMYFCASSEALGNTEAFFGQGTRLTVV.

In DNA, the CDR3 is TGTGCCAGCGCGTTACAATTAAACAGGGGGCCCTATGGCTACACCTTC. This translates into CASALQLNRGPYGYTF. V and J are TRBV27 and TRBJ1-2; 9 nucleotides align to TRBD1. CDR1 MNHEY and CDR2 SMNVEV come from the germline V gene (reference sequence). V was pared by 8 bases and J by 4 bases, with 14 bases of the junction left unmatched. CDR3 length: 16 amino acids.

V is TRBV7-2 and J is TRBJ2-7; no definite D call. CDR3 length equals 13 residues. The V end was cut by 1 base, the J end by 6 bases, with 10 bases between. Germline CDR1 and CDR2: SGHTA and FQGNSA. As DNA, the CDR3 is TGTGCCAGCAGCTTAGGTGGCCGATTCGAGCAGTACTTC. This gives the protein CASSLGGRFEQYF.

The chain links TRBV6-5 to TRBJ2-7, with D unresolved. This CDR3 has 15 residues. V was pared by 9 bases and J by 0 bases, with 18 bases between. CDR1 MNHEY and CDR2 SVGAGI come from the germline V gene. The CDR3 bases are TGTGCCAGTCAAGACCGTCATCGGGTCTCCTACGAGCAGTACTTC. Protein product: CASQDRHRVSYEQYF.

The rearrangement uses TRBV28 and TRBJ1-1; 7 bases align to TRBD1. From germline, CDR1 is MDHEN and CDR2 SYDVKM. The CDR3 totals 14 residues. The junction had 11 bases not matched to a gene; V was cut back by 8 bases and J by 5 bases. CDR3 sequence reads: CASAVPGGLTEAFF. The DNA for the CDR3 is TGTGCCAGCGCCGTTCCAGGGGGGTTGACTGAAGCTTTCTTT.

This clone has a single count. This rearrangement joins TRBV4-1 to TRBJ2-2; 7 bases line up with TRBD2. The germline V gene has CDR1 MGHRA and CDR2 YSYEKL. This CDR3 region has 17 residues. Losses at the gene ends were 1 base for V and 0 bases for J; bases not matched to a gene: 5. This chain's CDR3 is CASSQVGLAANTGELFF. CDR3 in DNA: TGCGCCAGCAGCCAAGTTGGGCTAGCGGCGAACACCGGGGAGCTGTTTTTT.

The rearrangement uses TRBV2 and TRBJ1-5; D perhaps matches TRBD1 (6 bases). Per germline, CDR1 SNHLY and CDR2 FYNNEI. The V gene lost 5 bases and the J gene lost 4 bases, with 12 bases spanning the gap. This CDR3 is built from 14 residues. CDR3 sequence (DNA): TGTGCCAGCAGTCCGACAGGAGAAAATCAGCCCCAGCATTTT. Amino acid sequence: CASSPTGENQPQHF.

This clone has more than one count but fewer than ten. The chain has TRBV2 and TRBJ1-2, with D unresolved. The CDR3 runs 14 residues. Trimming left V 2 bases short and J 0 bases short, with 7 bases between. CDR1 and CDR2 from the germline V gene are SNHLY and FYNNEI. CDR3 region: CASSERVTNYGYTF. For the CDR3, the DNA is TGTGCCAGCAGTGAACGAGTGACTAACTATGGCTACACCTTC.

This clone was found a few times. CDR3 loop: CASSIDVSGLAGGLSYNEQFF. The CDR3 bases are TGTGCCAGTAGTATAGACGTAAGTGGACTAGCGGGAGGGCTCTCCTACAATGAGCAGTTCTTC. The V gene is TRBV19, the J gene TRBJ2-1; 15 nucleotides line up with TRBD2. V was clipped by 0 bases and J by 0 bases; unmatched bases: 9. This CDR3 is 21 amino acids long. Germline loops: CDR1 LNHDA, CDR2 SQIVND (reference sequence).

This clone was detected only a few times. The chain uses TRBV5-5 and TRBJ2-5; 10 bases align to TRBD2. The CDR3 consists of 17 residues. CDR1 SGHKS and CDR2 YYEKEE come from the germline V gene (reference sequence). J was trimmed by 7 bases and V by 0 bases; bases with no gene match: 12. This CDR3 is CASSLELAGAPGGTQYF. The DNA for the CDR3 is TGTGCCAGCAGCTTGGAGCTAGCGGGAGCCCCAGGGGGGACCCAGTACTTC.

The chain couples TRBV3-1 (or the pseudogene TRBV3-2) to TRBJ2-2, with 10 bases aligning to TRBD1. The CDR3 spans 15 residues. Germline lookup yields CDR1 LGHDT and CDR2 YNNKEL (reference sequence). The V gene end was trimmed by 4 bases and the J gene end by 5 bases; junction bases not matched to a gene: 4. CDR3 in DNA: TGTGCCAGCAGCCCCAGGGACAGGGGAACCGGGGAGCTGTTTTTT. Protein: CASSPRDRGTGELFF.

The rearrangement uses TRBV2 and TRBJ2-7, with TRBD2 identical over 11 bases. Germline V gene lookup returns CDR1 SNHLY and CDR2 FYNNEI. The CDR3 spans 17 residues. The trim removed 9 bases at V and 2 bases at J, leaving 15 bases unmatched. This CDR3 is CASFGTSGLNPAYEQYF. Here the CDR3 DNA reads TGTGCCAGTTTTGGGACTAGCGGCCTAAACCCCGCCTACGAGCAGTACTTC.

The chain joins TRBV6-2 or TRBV6-3 to TRBJ2-7, with D perhaps matching TRBD2 (6 bases). This CDR3 is 18 amino acids long. The V and J ends lost 2 bases and 3 bases respectively, with 23 bases between them. Germline V lookup: CDR1 MNHEY, CDR2 SVGEGT. This CDR3 reads CASSYPPHQATSHYEQYF. The CDR3 DNA reads as TGTGCCAGCAGTTACCCTCCTCATCAGGCGACTAGTCACTACGAGCAGTACTTC.

The V gene is TRBV24-1, the J gene TRBJ1-5; D gene ambiguous. CDR3 length equals 14 residues. Trimming left V 4 bases short and J 4 bases short, with 10 bases between. The germline CDR1 and CDR2 sequences are KGHDR and SFDVKD. The CDR3 sequence is CATSEASVNQPQHF. Written as DNA, the CDR3 is TGTGCCACCAGTGAAGCGAGCGTTAATCAGCCCCAGCATTTT.

J is TRBJ1-4 and V is TRBV2, with 11 bases aligning to TRBD1. V lost 5 bases and J lost 3; bases outside the gene matches: 5. Germline CDR1 SNHLY, CDR2 FYNNEI. This CDR3 spans 16 amino acids. For the CDR3, the DNA is TGTGCCAGCAGTCCTGGACAGGGGGCTTCTAATGAAAAACTGTTTTTT. It encodes CASSPGQGASNEKLFF.

The chain carries TRBV28 and TRBJ2-7, with 10 bases aligning to TRBD1. J gave up 0 bases and V 5 bases, and 1 base lay outside the gene matches. There are 14 residues in the CDR3. CDR1 MDHEN and CDR2 SYDVKM come from the germline V gene. The CDR3 loop reads CASSRQGASYEQYF. In DNA, the CDR3 is TGTGCCAGCAGTCGACAGGGGGCCTCCTACGAGCAGTACTTC.

The rearrangement uses TRBV30 and TRBJ1-3; 8 nucleotides line up with TRBD1. Per the germline V gene, CDR1 is GTSNPN and CDR2 is SVGIG (reference sequence). The CDR3 extends over 13 amino acids. With 3 bases clipped from V and 8 bases from J, the junction kept 6 bases outside the gene matches. This CDR3 is CAWRATGVHTIYF. CDR3 nucleotide sequence: TGTGCCTGGAGGGCGACAGGGGTACACACCATATATTTT.

V usage is TRBV19 and J usage is TRBJ1-1; D gene uncertain. V dropped 5 bases and J dropped 0 bases, with 7 bases sitting between them. This CDR3 comprises 13 residues. CDR1 and CDR2 from the germline V gene are LNHDA and SQIVND (reference sequence). CDR3 region: CASSPSMNTEAFF. The CDR3 DNA reads TGTGCCAGTAGTCCATCTATGAACACTGAAGCTTTCTTT.

The rearrangement joins TRBV28 to TRBJ2-7; possibly TRBD1 for D (5 bases). V dropped 2 bases and J dropped 5 bases, with 13 bases sitting between them. Looked up from germline, CDR1 is MDHEN and CDR2 is SYDVKM. CDR3 length equals 14 residues. The DNA of the CDR3 is TGTGCCAGCAGTTTAGACCCAGGGCTGGACGAGCAGTACTTC. As protein: CASSLDPGLDEQYF.

This chain uses TRBV28 with TRBJ2-7; 7 positions agree with TRBD1. The CDR3 length is 14 residues. Losses at the gene ends were 6 bases for V and 7 bases for J; bases not matched to a gene: 12. Germline V gives CDR1 MDHEN, CDR2 SYDVKM. CDR3 in amino acids: CASRRRDSLREQYF. The CDR3, as DNA: TGTGCCAGCAGACGCCGGGACAGCCTACGGGAGCAGTACTTC.

The chain recombines TRBV11-3 with TRBJ2-2; 7 positions agree with TRBD2. V gave up 0 bases and J gave up 2 bases; unmatched junction bases: 6. CDR1 is SGHNT and CDR2 is YENEEA in the germline V gene. CDR3 size: 17 residues. CDR3 sequence: CASSLEPSGLNTGELFF. DNA for the CDR3: TGTGCCAGCAGCTTAGAGCCTAGCGGACTAAACACCGGGGAGCTGTTTTTT.

The rearrangement links TRBV5-1 to TRBJ2-1, with D possibly matching TRBD1 (5 bases). The CDR3 length is 15 residues. V dropped 4 bases and J dropped 9 bases, with 20 bases sitting between them. Per the germline V gene, CDR1 is SGHRS and CDR2 is YFSETQ. For the CDR3, the DNA is TGCGCCAGCAGCAGCACACCCTGGGGCCGAGGTGAGCAGTTCTTC. Its translation is CASSSTPWGRGEQFF.

This rearrangement joins TRBV5-4 to TRBJ2-7, with TRBD1 matching 7 bases. Germline assignment: CDR1 SGHNT and CDR2 YYREEE (reference sequence). The CDR3 extends over 14 amino acids. V shed 4 bases, J shed 6 bases, and the junction held 10 bases outside the gene matches. The CDR3 region has the DNA TGTGCCAGCAGCACCCTGGGACAGTCCGGCGAGCAGTACTTC. Translated, it gives CASSTLGQSGEQYF.